The 12 T cell receptor beta chains given below trace back to one sample, sequenced in a study of blood T cell repertoires in COVID-19. Profiled with immunoSEQ multiplex PCR; TCRdb holds only in-frame clones, not every one. This table holds roughly 53,000 clones, about nine tenths found once. Source material: peripheral blood. These receptor sequences come from a human donor in a cohort sampled during active COVID-19.

The V gene is TRBV19, the J gene TRBJ2-2, with no clear D. CDR3 length equals 14 residues. From germline, CDR1 is LNHDA and CDR2 SQIVND (reference sequence). Trimming cost V 2 bases and J 1 base, with 5 bases left between them. The CDR3 sequence: CASSISKNTGELFF. The CDR3 DNA sequence: TGTGCCAGTAGTATAAGCAAGAACACCGGGGAGCTGTTTTTT.

This chain joins TRBV24-1 and TRBJ2-1; 7 nucleotides agree with TRBD2. Losses at the gene ends were 2 bases for V and 5 bases for J; bases not matched to a gene: 5. The CDR3 spans 15 residues. Germline assignment: CDR1 KGHDR and CDR2 SFDVKD. CDR3 nucleotides: TGTGCCACCAGTGATTCTTCTAGCGGAAACAATGAGCAGTTCTTC. It encodes CATSDSSSGNNEQFF.

The DNA for the CDR3 is TGCGCCAGCAGTGACCCCAGGCAGGCCGGGAGCTACACCTTC. Its protein product is CASSDPRQAGSYTF. The V gene is TRBV5-1, the J gene TRBJ1-2; no firm D call. CDR1 SGHRS and CDR2 YFSETQ come from the germline V gene. V was shortened by 5 bases and J by 9 bases, with 20 bases between the two germline ends. The CDR3 is 14 amino acids.

The rearrangement links TRBV28 to TRBJ2-7, with 9 bases identical to TRBD2. The V segment lost 6 bases and the J segment 4 bases; nucleotides outside the gene matches: 7. CDR1 and CDR2 from the germline V gene are MDHEN and SYDVKM. The CDR3 is 14 amino acids. CDR3 loop: CASSQLAGSYEQYF. The DNA for the CDR3 is TGTGCCAGCAGCCAGCTAGCGGGATCATACGAGCAGTACTTC.

This chain connects TRBV12-3 or TRBV12-4 to TRBJ2-5; D not resolved. This CDR3 spans 13 amino acids. The germline V and J ends were trimmed by 5 bases and 4 bases, with 11 bases remaining between them. CDR3: CASSLTPGETQYF. CDR3 in DNA: TGTGCCAGCAGTCTGACCCCAGGAGAGACCCAGTACTTC.

V and J are TRBV12-3 or TRBV12-4 and TRBJ1-4; D is unclear. Trimming took off 7 bases at V and 7 bases at J, with 13 bases between the two ends. The CDR3 extends over 13 amino acids. CDR3 bases: TGTGCCAGCAACGGGAGGGTCGGTGAAAAACTGTTTTTT. It codes for CASNGRVGEKLFF.

The rearrangement links TRBV28 to TRBJ1-5; D gene ambiguous. CDR3 size: 13 residues. V lost 6 bases and J 3 bases, leaving 9 bases between the germline ends. CDR1 and CDR2 (germline): MDHEN, SYDVKM. CDR3 DNA sequence: TGTGCCAGCAGAAGGAGTTTCAATCAGCCCCAGCATTTT. Translated, it gives CASRRSFNQPQHF.

The chain carries TRBV27 and TRBJ2-1; 13 nucleotides align to TRBD2. This CDR3 contains 17 residues. In germline, CDR1 is MNHEY, CDR2 SMNVEV (reference sequence). V was clipped by 2 bases and J by 7 bases; unmatched bases: 8. The CDR3 sequence is CASSLPRTSGRANEQFF. DNA for the CDR3: TGTGCCAGCAGTTTACCGAGGACTAGCGGGAGAGCTAATGAGCAGTTCTTC.

This clone was counted once. This chain connects TRBV7-9 to TRBJ1-2; TRBD1 agrees at 7 bases. Trimming took 2 bases from V and 6 from J; bases not matched to a gene: 9. The CDR3 runs 15 residues. Germline CDR1 reads SEHNR; CDR2 reads FQNEAQ (reference sequence). The CDR3: CASSLPLTGSHGYTF. The CDR3 region has the DNA TGTGCCAGCAGCTTACCTCTGACAGGGTCACATGGCTACACCTTC.

The chain recombines TRBV19 with TRBJ2-5, with 10 bases that match TRBD1. Germline V gene lookup returns CDR1 LNHDA and CDR2 SQIVND (reference sequence). Trimming took 3 bases from V and 2 from J; bases not matched to a gene: 6. This CDR3 is built from 16 residues. The CDR3 region is CASSIGTGAPQETQYF. The CDR3 DNA follows: TGTGCCAGTAGTATTGGGACAGGGGCCCCTCAAGAGACCCAGTACTTC.

The genes are TRBV11-2 and TRBJ2-7, with 7 positions matching TRBD1. Trimming at V came to 5 bases and at J to 6 bases, leaving 4 bases not matched to a gene. The CDR3 is 12 residues long. Germline CDR1 reads SGHAT; CDR2 reads FQNNGV. CDR3 bases: TGTGCCAGCAGCATAAACAGGGGCGAGCAGTACTTC. Protein: CASSINRGEQYF.

The V call is TRBV5-1, the J call TRBJ1-2; D is unclear. CDR3 length equals 12 residues. With 4 bases removed from V and 7 bases from J, the gap between germline ends came to 11 bases. Germline-derived CDR1 and CDR2 are SGHRS and YFSETQ. The CDR3 DNA follows: TGCGCCAGCAGCGGGGAGGGTGGTGGCTACACCTTC. The encoded protein is CASSGEGGGYTF.